These 24 T cell receptor beta chains share one sample of origin, sequenced in a study of blood T cell repertoires in COVID-19. The assay was immunoSEQ multiplex PCR, and TCRdb's table has in-frame clones only and misses some. The sample lists approximately 86,000 clones, 89% occurring once. Material for sequencing was peripheral blood. The origin of the receptors is a man aged 50 to 59 with acute or convalescent COVID-19.

The J gene is TRBJ1-1, the V gene TRBV10-3; tentatively, D is TRBD1 (5 bases). Trimming pared 0 bases from V and 2 bases from J, leaving 7 bases between. Germline-derived CDR1 and CDR2 are ENHRY and SYGVKD. This CDR3 is 14 amino acids long. CDR3 in amino acids: CAISESQGNTEAFF. In DNA, the CDR3 is TGTGCCATCAGTGAGTCCCAGGGAAACACTGAAGCTTTCTTT.

The chain links TRBV9 to TRBJ2-7, with D possibly matching TRBD1 (6 bases). Per the germline V gene, CDR1 is SGDLS and CDR2 is YYNGEE. V lost 0 bases, J lost 5 bases, and 15 bases lay in between. This CDR3 has 15 amino acids. The CDR3 sequence: CASSVGPTGRHEQYF. The CDR3 DNA sequence: TGTGCCAGCAGCGTAGGCCCCACAGGGCGCCACGAGCAGTACTTC.

The CDR3 DNA is TGTGCCAGCAGCCAAGATCAGGTTGGGCAGGGGGCGTTTACTGAAGCTTTCTTT. Translation gives CASSQDQVGQGAFTEAFF. This chain links TRBV4-2 with TRBJ1-1; the match to TRBD1 covers 8 bases. The germline gives CDR1 LGHNA, CDR2 YNFKEQ. This CDR3 has 18 residues. The ends lost 0 bases at V and 5 bases at J; junction bases unmatched: 14.

The genes are TRBV5-4 and TRBJ1-1; D may be TRBD1 (5 bases). This CDR3 spans 13 amino acids. Between the trimmed V and J ends, which lost 1 base and 11 bases, there was a span of 15 bases. Germline assignment: CDR1 SGHNT and CDR2 YYREEE (reference sequence). The DNA for the CDR3 is TGTGCCAGCAGCTTGAGCGTGACGGGGGAGGCTTTCTTT. This gives the protein CASSLSVTGEAFF. The variable domain in full, with the rest retrieved from reference TRBV5-4 and TRBJ1-1, is ETGVTQSPTHLIKTRGQQVTLRCSSQSGHNTVSWYQQALGQGPQFIFQYYREEENGRGNFPPRFSGLQFPNYSSELNVNALELDDSALYLCASSLSVTGEAFFGQGTRLTVV.

V is TRBV11-2 and J is TRBJ2-1; 7 positions agree with TRBD1. The germline CDR1 and CDR2 sequences are SGHAT and FQNNGV. V dropped 5 bases and J dropped 0; count of bases not matched to a gene: 16. The CDR3 contains 19 residues. CDR3 protein: CASSQWVTQGRNSYNEQFF. CDR3 in DNA: TGTGCCAGCAGCCAGTGGGTTACACAGGGGCGAAACTCCTACAATGAGCAGTTCTTC.

The chain couples TRBV20-1 to TRBJ1-5, with TRBD1 identical over 12 bases. The V and J ends lost 3 bases and 9 bases, in that order; junction bases with no gene match: 9. CDR1 is DFQATT and CDR2 is SNEGSKA in the germline V gene (reference sequence). CDR3 length: 15 residues. The CDR3 nucleotides read TGCAGTGCTAGTGAGGGACAGGGGGCACCATGGCCCCAGCATTTT. The encoded protein is CSASEGQGAPWPQHF.

V and J are TRBV28 and TRBJ1-5; D remains unclear. Trimming stripped 7 bases from V and 3 bases from J, with 10 bases between. CDR1 is MDHEN and CDR2 is SYDVKM in the germline V gene. This CDR3 has 13 residues. The CDR3 region is CASTVEHNQPQHF. The CDR3, as DNA: TGTGCCAGCACCGTGGAGCACAATCAGCCCCAGCATTTT.

This chain links TRBV3-1 (or the pseudogene TRBV3-2) with TRBJ1-6, with D uncertain. This CDR3 contains 15 residues. V shed 0 bases and J shed 7 bases, with 10 bases lying between them. Germline values: CDR1 LGHDT, CDR2 YNNKEL (reference sequence). The CDR3 spells CASSQEGRTNSPLHF. In nucleotides, the CDR3 is TGTGCCAGCAGCCAAGAAGGGAGAACGAATTCACCCCTCCACTTT.

V and J are TRBV18 and TRBJ2-5, with a possible D match to TRBD2 (6 bases). This CDR3 is built from 14 residues. Trimming pared 4 bases from V and 1 base from J, leaving 10 bases between. Germline loops: CDR1 KGHSH, CDR2 LQKENI. This CDR3 is CASSLGTSQETQYF. CDR3 DNA sequence: TGTGCCAGCTCACTGGGGACTTCCCAAGAGACCCAGTACTTC.

The chain joins TRBV5-1 to TRBJ1-2; 7 nucleotides line up with TRBD1. Germline assignment: CDR1 SGHRS and CDR2 YFSETQ. With 5 bases clipped from V and 1 base from J, the junction kept 5 bases outside the gene matches. This CDR3 spans 14 amino acids. The CDR3 loop is CASRTTGRNYGYTF. As DNA, the CDR3 is TGCGCCAGCAGGACGACAGGGCGTAACTATGGCTACACCTTC.

The rearrangement uses TRBV6-1 and TRBJ2-7; 10 nucleotides match TRBD1. V trimming: 3 bases; J trimming: 4 bases; junction bases outside the gene matches: 3. The CDR3 totals 14 residues. CDR1 MNHNS and CDR2 SASEGT come from the germline V gene. This CDR3 is CASSDGTGDYEQYF. In DNA, the CDR3 is TGTGCCAGCAGTGACGGGACAGGGGATTACGAGCAGTACTTC.

The J gene is TRBJ1-2, the V gene TRBV27; D ambiguous. The germline gives CDR1 MNHEY, CDR2 SMNVEV (reference sequence). The CDR3 has 15 residues. Trimming took off 6 bases at V and 1 base at J, with 15 bases between the two ends. The CDR3 nucleotides read TGTGCCAGCAGCCCCACCTCCGGAGATAACTATGGCTACACCTTC. The encoded protein is CASSPTSGDNYGYTF.

Concerning this clone: Other DNA variants within this sample encode the same CDR3. The CDR3 DNA sequence: TGTGCCAGCAGCGTAGCCGGGTCCGGAAACACCATATATTTT. Encoded protein: CASSVAGSGNTIYF. The rearrangement uses TRBV9 and TRBJ1-3; D not certain. Trimming took 0 bases from V and 4 from J, leaving 8 bases between them. There are 14 residues in the CDR3. Germline V lookup: CDR1 SGDLS, CDR2 YYNGEE.

The rearrangement joins TRBV5-1 to TRBJ1-6; D is unresolved. The length of the CDR3 is 15 residues. V was pared by 0 bases and J by 7 bases, with 11 bases between. Germline V CDR1 and CDR2: SGHRS, YFSETQ. CDR3 sequence: CASSLDGDSNSPLHF. The DNA for the CDR3 is TGCGCCAGCAGCTTGGACGGGGATTCGAATTCACCCCTCCACTTT.

The rearrangement joins TRBV30 to TRBJ1-3; possible D gene TRBD1, 5 bases. The CDR3 is 12 residues long. CDR1 is GTSNPN and CDR2 is SVGIG in the germline V gene (reference sequence). The CDR3 region has the DNA TGTGCAATGCAGGGCTCTGGAAACACCATATATTTT. Protein: CAMQGSGNTIYF.

The chain uses TRBV10-3 and TRBJ2-5; D may be TRBD1 (5 bases). Germline CDR1 and CDR2: ENHRY and SYGVKD. This CDR3 region has 15 residues. V was trimmed by 1 base and J by 1 base, leaving 10 bases between them. The CDR3 region is CAISEFQDTQETQYF. CDR3 bases: TGTGCCATCAGTGAGTTCCAGGACACCCAAGAGACCCAGTACTTC.

The chain combines TRBV25-1 with TRBJ1-6, with 7 bases aligning to TRBD1. V trimming: 6 bases; J trimming: 11 bases; junction bases outside the gene matches: 4. This CDR3 region has 12 residues. Germline assignment: CDR1 MGHDK and CDR2 SYGVNS. The CDR3 spells CASRQGDAPLHF. In DNA, the CDR3 is TGTGCCAGCAGGCAGGGGGATGCACCCCTCCACTTT.

This clone was found once. V and J are TRBV23-1 and TRBJ1-5; D perhaps matches TRBD1 (5 bases). TRBV23-1 is treated as an ORF (open reading frame) with a function not yet certain. V shed 11 bases and J shed 4 bases, with 21 bases lying between them. The CDR3 has 15 residues. CDR3: CAAGSGLPGNQPQHF. The CDR3 region has the DNA TGCGCCGCGGGGTCAGGGCTGCCCGGGAATCAGCCCCAGCATTTT.

J is TRBJ2-1 and V is TRBV7-3; 7 bases map to TRBD1. The germline gives CDR1 SGHTA, CDR2 FQGTGA. With 5 bases clipped from V and 8 bases from J, the junction kept 6 bases outside the gene matches. The CDR3 extends over 13 amino acids. CDR3 protein: CASSDRQGHEQFF. Here the CDR3 DNA reads TGTGCCAGCAGCGACAGACAGGGCCATGAGCAGTTCTTC.

The chain has TRBV4-2 and TRBJ2-3, with D hard to call. CDR1 and CDR2 from the germline V gene are LGHNA and YNFKEQ. The V gene lost 0 bases and the J gene lost 2 bases, with 9 bases spanning the gap. This CDR3 has 15 residues. Here the CDR3 DNA reads TGTGCCAGCAGCCAAGAGGGCTCGTACACAGATACGCAGTATTTT. Translated: CASSQEGSYTDTQYF.

This rearrangement joins TRBV10-3 to TRBJ2-5, with 10 bases matching TRBD2. The CDR3 runs 12 residues. Germline values: CDR1 ENHRY, CDR2 SYGVKD. The junction had 6 bases not matched to a gene; V was cut back by 10 bases and J by 7 bases. DNA of the CDR3: TGTGCCACGCTAGCGGGGGCGGGGACCCAGTACTTC. It translates to CATLAGAGTQYF.

V usage is TRBV2 and J usage is TRBJ1-2; no clear D. This CDR3 spans 15 amino acids. Per the germline V gene, CDR1 is SNHLY and CDR2 is FYNNEI. V dropped 3 bases and J dropped 2 bases, with 13 bases sitting between them. The CDR3 is CASSEAPSVNYGYTF. The DNA of the CDR3 is TGTGCCAGCAGTGAGGCCCCCTCCGTCAACTATGGCTACACCTTC.

The J gene is TRBJ2-1, the V gene TRBV6-1; D perhaps matches TRBD2 (6 bases). CDR3 length: 16 amino acids. With 0 bases removed from V and 4 bases from J, the gap between germline ends came to 13 bases. Germline loops: CDR1 MNHNS, CDR2 SASEGT. This chain's CDR3 is CASSEALGGVYNEQFF. The CDR3 DNA follows: TGTGCCAGCAGTGAAGCGCTCGGGGGAGTTTACAATGAGCAGTTCTTC.

The V and J genes are TRBV2 and TRBJ2-3, with 11 nucleotides matching TRBD2. The V segment lost 10 bases and the J segment 4 bases; nucleotides outside the gene matches: 7. The germline gives CDR1 SNHLY, CDR2 FYNNEI. The CDR3 consists of 14 residues. In DNA form, the CDR3 reads TGTGCCACGGTGACTAGCGGGGTTTCAGATACGCAGTATTTT. It encodes CATVTSGVSDTQYF.